The clone carrying this T cell receptor beta chain was counted once. Germline CDR1 reads SGDLS; CDR2 reads YYNGEE. This CDR3 is 13 amino acids long. Trimming stripped 0 bases from V and 2 bases from J, with 3 bases between. These data come from a study of blood T cell repertoires in COVID-19. About the research overall: Acute and convalescent COVID-19 specimens originated in the United States, Italy and Spain.

This table comes from immunoSEQ multiplex PCR, and its TCRdb copy is limited to in-frame clones, with some not included. The sample consists of 120,000 or so clones, about 88% of them appearing once. Material: peripheral blood. This chain uses TRBV9 with TRBJ2-1; D remains unclear. The TCR sequence derives from a woman aged 80 or over with acute or convalescent COVID-19. The CDR3 here is CASSVATYNEQFF. In DNA form, the CDR3 reads TGTGCCAGCAGCGTAGCCACCTACAATGAGCAGTTCTTC.